The clone carrying this TCR beta chain was seen just once. Antigen: not known. The record originates from a study of cytomegalovirus exposure and HLA in healthy donors. Whole-study findings and limits: In a later analysis, HLA-associated TCR beta chains were more clonally expanded than equally common others. HLA alleles showed associations with 15,000 to 20,000 TCR beta sequences in a later analysis, at a 0.05 false discovery rate. A likely sequencing artifact accounted for one observed cluster of highly shared sequence variants. There were some public TCRs occurring in many donors, but most TCR sequences were rare.

Researchers ran the PCR with 60 Vbeta and 13 Jbeta primers. This table comes from immunoSEQ multiplex PCR, and its TCRdb copy is limited to in-frame clones, with some not included. Of 90,000 to 120,000 clones listed, around 74% are singletons. The CDR3 loop spans 13 amino acids. In germline, CDR1 is GTSNPN, CDR2 SVGIG (reference sequence). V dropped 2 bases and J dropped 8; count of bases not matched to a gene: 7. The clonotype originates from a woman in her thirties or forties in good health and CMV-seropositive. Specimen: PBMCs. The rearrangement links TRBV30 to TRBJ2-3, with TRBD2 matching over 7 bases. The chain's CDR3 is CAWSPGTTSTQYF. In DNA form, the CDR3 reads TGTGCCTGGAGTCCGGGGACTACTAGTACGCAGTATTTT.